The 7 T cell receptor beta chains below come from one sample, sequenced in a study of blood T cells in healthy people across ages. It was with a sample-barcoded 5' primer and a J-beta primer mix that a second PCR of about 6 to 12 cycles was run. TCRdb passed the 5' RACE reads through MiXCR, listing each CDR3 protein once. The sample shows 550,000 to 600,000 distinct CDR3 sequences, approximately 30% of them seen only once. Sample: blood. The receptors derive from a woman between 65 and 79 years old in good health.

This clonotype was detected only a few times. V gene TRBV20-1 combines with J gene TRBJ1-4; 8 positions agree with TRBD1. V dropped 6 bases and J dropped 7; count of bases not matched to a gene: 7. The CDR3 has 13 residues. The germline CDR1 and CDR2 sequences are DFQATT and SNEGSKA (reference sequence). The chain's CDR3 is CSATPGGGEKLFF. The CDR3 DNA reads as TGCAGTGCCACGCCAGGGGGCGGTGAAAAACTGTTTTTT.

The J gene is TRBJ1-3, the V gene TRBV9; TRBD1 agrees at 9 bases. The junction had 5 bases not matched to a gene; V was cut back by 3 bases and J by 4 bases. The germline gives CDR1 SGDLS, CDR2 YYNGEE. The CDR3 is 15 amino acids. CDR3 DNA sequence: TGTGCCAGCAGCGCAAAGGACAGGGGCGGAAACACCATATATTTT. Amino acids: CASSAKDRGGNTIYF. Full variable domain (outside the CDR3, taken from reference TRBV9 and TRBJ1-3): DSGVTQTPKHLITATGQRVTLRCSPRSGDLSVYWYQQSLDQGLQFLIQYYNGEERAKGNILERFSAQQFPDLHSELNLSSLELGDSALYFCASSAKDRGGNTIYFGEGSWLTVV.

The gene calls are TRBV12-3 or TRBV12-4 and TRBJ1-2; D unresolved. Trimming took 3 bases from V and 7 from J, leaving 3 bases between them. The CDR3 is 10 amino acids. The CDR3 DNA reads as TGTGCCAGCAGTTTTCGTGGCTACACCTTC. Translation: CASSFRGYTF.

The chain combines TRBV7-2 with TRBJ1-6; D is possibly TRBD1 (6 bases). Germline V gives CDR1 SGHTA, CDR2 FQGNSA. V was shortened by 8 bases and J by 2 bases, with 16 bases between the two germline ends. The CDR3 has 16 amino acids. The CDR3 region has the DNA TGTGCCAGCCGCGGGGGGGCAGGGGCCTATAATTCACCCCTCCACTTT. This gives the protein CASRGGAGAYNSPLHF.

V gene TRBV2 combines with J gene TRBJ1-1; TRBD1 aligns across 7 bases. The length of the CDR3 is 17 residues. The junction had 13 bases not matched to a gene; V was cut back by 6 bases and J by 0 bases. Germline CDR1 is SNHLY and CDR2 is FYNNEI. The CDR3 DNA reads TGTGCCAGCAGGGGGGGAGGACAGGTGGCTCTGAACACTGAAGCTTTCTTT. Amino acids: CASRGGGQVALNTEAFF.

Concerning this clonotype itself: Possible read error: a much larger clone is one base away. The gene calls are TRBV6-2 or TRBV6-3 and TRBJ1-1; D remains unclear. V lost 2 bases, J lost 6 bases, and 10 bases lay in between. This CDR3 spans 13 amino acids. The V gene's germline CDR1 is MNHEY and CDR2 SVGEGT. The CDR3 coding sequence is TGTGCCAGCAGTTACGGGTTTCACCCTGAAGCTTTCTTT. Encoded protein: CASSYGFHPEAFF.

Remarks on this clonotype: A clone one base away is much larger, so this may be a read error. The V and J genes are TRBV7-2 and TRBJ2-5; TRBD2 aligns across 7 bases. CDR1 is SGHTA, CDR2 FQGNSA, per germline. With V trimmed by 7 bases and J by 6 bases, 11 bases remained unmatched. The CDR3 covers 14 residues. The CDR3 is CASKMRAGQKTQYF. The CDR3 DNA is TGTGCCAGCAAAATGAGAGCGGGGCAAAAGACCCAGTACTTC.